This T cell receptor beta chain is drawn from a study of early T cells in non-severe SARS-CoV-2 infection. Study summary: Unsorted whole blood bulk RNA was sequenced, with unpaired chains.

The V end was cut by 5 bases, the J end by 0 bases, with 22 bases between. Germline CDR1 is KGHSH and CDR2 is LQKENI. The CDR3 is made up of 19 amino acids. Attachment of unique molecular identifiers to individual cDNA molecules was performed. TCRdb called the 5' RACE reads again in MiXCR, with one record for every CDR3 protein. Here the sample spans approximately 85,000 distinct CDR3 sequences, around 12% being singletons. This TCR came from an adult who was a healthcare worker with PCR-confirmed SARS-CoV-2 infection or an uninfected control (not recorded which). The V and J genes are TRBV18 and TRBJ1-4; a possible D gene is TRBD1 (5 bases). Sample: whole blood. CDR3 loop: CASSSRPTVNLATNEKLFF. In nucleotides, the CDR3 is TGTGCCAGCTCATCTCGCCCGACAGTCAACCTGGCAACTAATGAAAAACTGTTTTTT.